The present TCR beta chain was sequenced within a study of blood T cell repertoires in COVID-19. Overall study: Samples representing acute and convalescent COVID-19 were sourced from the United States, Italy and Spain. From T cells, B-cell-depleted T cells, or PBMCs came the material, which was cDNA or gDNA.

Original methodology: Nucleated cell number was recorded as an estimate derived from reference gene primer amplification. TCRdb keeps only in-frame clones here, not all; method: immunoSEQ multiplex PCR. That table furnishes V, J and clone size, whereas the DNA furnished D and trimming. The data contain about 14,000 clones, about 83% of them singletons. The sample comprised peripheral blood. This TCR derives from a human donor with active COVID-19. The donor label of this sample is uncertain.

The CDR3 sequence is CASSQVARQGSDYGYTF. The CDR3 bases are TGCGCCAGCAGCCAAGTTGCCCGACAGGGTTCTGACTATGGCTACACCTTC. The chain has TRBV4-1 and TRBJ1-2; TRBD1 aligns across 7 bases. The CDR3 has 17 amino acids. The trim removed 1 base at V and 3 bases at J, leaving 11 bases unmatched. Germline values: CDR1 MGHRA, CDR2 YSYEKL.